This T cell receptor (beta chain) was recorded in a study of blood T cell repertoires in COVID-19. Germline V lookup: CDR1 MNHEY, CDR2 SVGAGI. J lost 8 bases, V lost 6 bases, and 6 bases had no gene match. CDR3 size: 14 residues. Sequenced by immunoSEQ multiplex PCR; TCRdb stores in-frame clones only, minus some. Here the sample spans roughly 280,000 clones, 88% being singletons. This TCR was recovered from a young woman with COVID-19, enrolled during active disease. The sample taken for sequencing was peripheral blood. The chain combines TRBV6-5 with TRBJ1-4; 10 nucleotides line up with TRBD1. In DNA form, the CDR3 reads TGTGCCAGCAGCGCGGGACAGGGGAGGGAAAAACTGTTTTTT. Amino acid sequence: CASSAGQGREKLFF.